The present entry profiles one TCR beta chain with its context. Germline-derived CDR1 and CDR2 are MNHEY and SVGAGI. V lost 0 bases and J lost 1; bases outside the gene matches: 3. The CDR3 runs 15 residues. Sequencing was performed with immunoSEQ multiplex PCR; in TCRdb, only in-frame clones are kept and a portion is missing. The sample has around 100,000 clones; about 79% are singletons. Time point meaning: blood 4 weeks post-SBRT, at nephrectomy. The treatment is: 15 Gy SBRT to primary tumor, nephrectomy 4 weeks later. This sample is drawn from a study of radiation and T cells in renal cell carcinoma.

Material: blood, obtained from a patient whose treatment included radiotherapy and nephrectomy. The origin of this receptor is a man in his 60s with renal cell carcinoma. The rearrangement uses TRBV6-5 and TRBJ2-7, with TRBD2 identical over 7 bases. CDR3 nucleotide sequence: TGTGCCAGCAGTTACTCGGCTAGCGGTTCCTACGAGCAGTACTTC. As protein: CASSYSASGSYEQYF.